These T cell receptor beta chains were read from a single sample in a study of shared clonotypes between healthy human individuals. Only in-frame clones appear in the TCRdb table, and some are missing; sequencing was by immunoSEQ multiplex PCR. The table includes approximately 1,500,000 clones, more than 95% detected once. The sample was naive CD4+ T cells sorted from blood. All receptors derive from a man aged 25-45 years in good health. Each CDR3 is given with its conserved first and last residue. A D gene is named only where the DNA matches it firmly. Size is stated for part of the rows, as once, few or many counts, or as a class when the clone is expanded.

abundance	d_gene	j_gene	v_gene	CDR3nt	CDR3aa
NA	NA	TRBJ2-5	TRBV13	TGTGCCAGCAGCTCCCTATACTGGGGGATCCAAGAGACCCAGTACTTC	CASSSLYWGIQETQYF
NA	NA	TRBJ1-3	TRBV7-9	TGTGCCAGCAGCTTATTGGATGGGCGGGGAAACACCATATATTTT	CASSLLDGRGNTIYF
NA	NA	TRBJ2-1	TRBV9	TGTGCCAGCAGCGTAGCAGGAGACTCCTACAATGAGCAGTTCTTC	CASSVAGDSYNEQFF
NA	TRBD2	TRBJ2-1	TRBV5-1	TGCGCCAGCAGCCTCGGGACTAGCGGAGAGCAGTTCTTC	CASSLGTSGEQFF
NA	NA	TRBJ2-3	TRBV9	TGTGCCAGCAGTGCAGATGGCGGAAGCACAGATACGCAGTATTTT	CASSADGGSTDTQYF
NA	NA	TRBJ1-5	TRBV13	TGTGCCAGCAGCTCAGGGGTGGGCAATCAGCCCCAGCATTTT	CASSSGVGNQPQHF
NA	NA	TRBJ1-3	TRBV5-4	TGTGCCAGCAGCCCAGGGGACTCTGGAAACACCATATATTTT	CASSPGDSGNTIYF
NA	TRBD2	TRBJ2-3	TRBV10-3	TGTGCCATCAGTGAGTTAGCGGGAGGCCCAGATACGCAGTATTTT	CAISELAGGPDTQYF
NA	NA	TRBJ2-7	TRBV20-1	TGCAGTGCTACGGGGGACGAGCAGTACTTC	CSATGDEQYF
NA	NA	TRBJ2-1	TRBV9	TGTGCCAGCAGTATGGGCGGGGCCCCGAACTACAATGAGCAGTTCTTC	CASSMGGAPNYNEQFF
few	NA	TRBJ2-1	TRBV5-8	TGTGCCAGCAGCTTGGGAGGGATCGACTACAATGAGCAGTTCTTC	CASSLGGIDYNEQFF
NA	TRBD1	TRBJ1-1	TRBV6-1	TGTGCCAGCAGTGCGGGCAGGGGGCATCCCACGGACACTGAAGCTTTCTTT	CASSAGRGHPTDTEAFF
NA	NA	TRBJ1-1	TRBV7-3	TGTGCCAGCAGCTGGGAGAGGCCTGAAGCTTTCTTT	CASSWERPEAFF
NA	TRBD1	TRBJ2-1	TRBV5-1	TGCGCCAGCAGCTTCCCCGGGACAGGGGTCTTTGGTGAGCAGTTCTTC	CASSFPGTGVFGEQFF
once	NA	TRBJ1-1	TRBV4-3	TGCGCCAGCAGCCAAGTCCCCAGGGACACTGAAGCTTTCTTT	CASSQVPRDTEAFF
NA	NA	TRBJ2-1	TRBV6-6	TGTGCCAGCCAGGAGTACTCCTACAATGAGCAGTTCTTC	CASQEYSYNEQFF
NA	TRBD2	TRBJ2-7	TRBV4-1	TGCGCCAGCAGCCAAGCCCTGACTAGCGCGTTTTACGAGCAGTACTTC	CASSQALTSAFYEQYF
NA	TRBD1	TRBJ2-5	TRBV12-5	TGTGCTAGTCAACCCGGGACAGGGGCCAAGTACCAAGAGACCCAGTACTTC	CASQPGTGAKYQETQYF
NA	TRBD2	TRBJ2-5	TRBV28	TGTGCCAGCAGTTTATCTGGGACTAGCGGGAGGGAACATCCATCCCGAGAGACCCAGTACTTC	CASSLSGTSGREHPSRETQYF
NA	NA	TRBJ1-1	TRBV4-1	TGCGCCAGCAGCCTAGTCGGGCGACCGAACACTGAAGCTTTCTTT	CASSLVGRPNTEAFF
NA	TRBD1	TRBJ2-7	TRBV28	TGTGCCAGCGGACAGGTCGAGCAGTACTTC	CASGQVEQYF
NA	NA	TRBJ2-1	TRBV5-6	TGTGCCAGCAGCTTCAGGGGATCCGGGAGGAACAATGAGCAGTTCTTC	CASSFRGSGRNNEQFF
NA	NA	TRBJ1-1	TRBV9	TGTGCCAGCAGCGTGACAGGTTTAAACACTGAAGCTTTCTTT	CASSVTGLNTEAFF
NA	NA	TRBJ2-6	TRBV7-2	TGTGCCAGCAGCTTAGCTGGGGCCAACGTCCTGACTTTC	CASSLAGANVLTF
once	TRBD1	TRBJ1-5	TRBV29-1	TGCAGCGTTAGCTACGGGACAGGGGACCAGCCCCAGCATTTT	CSVSYGTGDQPQHF
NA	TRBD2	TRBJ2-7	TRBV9	TGTGCCAGCAGCACCTCGGGACTAGCGGGATATTCCGAGCAGTACTTC	CASSTSGLAGYSEQYF
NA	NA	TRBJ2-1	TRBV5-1	TGCGCCAGCAGGCAGGGGGGCACCTACAATGAGCAGTTCTTC	CASRQGGTYNEQFF
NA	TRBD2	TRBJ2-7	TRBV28	TGTGCCAGCAGAACCCCCGAGACTAGCGGCTACGAGCAGTACTTC	CASRTPETSGYEQYF
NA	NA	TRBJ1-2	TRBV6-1	TGTGCCAGCAGTGAAAACGCCCGTGTCGTCTATGGCTACACCTTC	CASSENARVVYGYTF
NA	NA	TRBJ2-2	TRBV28	TGTGCCAGCAGTGGGCGTCCGAGGACCGGGGAGCTGTTTTTT	CASSGRPRTGELFF
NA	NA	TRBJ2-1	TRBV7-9	TGTGCCAGCAGCTTAGTTCAGATGCAGGGACGCAATGAGCAGTTCTTC	CASSLVQMQGRNEQFF
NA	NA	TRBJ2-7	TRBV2	TGTGCCAGCAGACCGGGGCTCCGCGAGCAGTACTTC	CASRPGLREQYF
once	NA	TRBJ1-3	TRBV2	TGTGCCAGCAGTGAGGGTTTAGTGAACTCTGGAAACACCATATATTTT	CASSEGLVNSGNTIYF
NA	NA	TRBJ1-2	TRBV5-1	TGCGCCAGCAGCTTGGAGCCCCTCGGTGGCTACACCTTC	CASSLEPLGGYTF
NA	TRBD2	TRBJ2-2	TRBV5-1	TGCGCCAGCAGCTTGGGACTAGCGGGAGGGCCTGTCGGGGAGCTGTTTTTT	CASSLGLAGGPVGELFF
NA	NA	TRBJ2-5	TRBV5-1	TGCGCCAGCAGCTTGGGGGGCCCGGAGACCCAGTACTTC	CASSLGGPETQYF
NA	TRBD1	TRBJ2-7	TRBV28	TGTGCCAGCAGTTTTAATATGAGACAGGGGTACGAGCAGTACTTC	CASSFNMRQGYEQYF
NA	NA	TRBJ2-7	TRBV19	TGTGCCAGTAGTGAAGGGAGTCTGGCCGAGCAGTACTTC	CASSEGSLAEQYF
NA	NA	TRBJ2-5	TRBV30	TGTGCCTGGAGTGTACTCGACAGCCAGACCCAGTACTTC	CAWSVLDSQTQYF
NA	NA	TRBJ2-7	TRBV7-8	TGTGCCAGCAGCTTAGCGCGGACGCCTGCCCACTCCTACGAGCAGTACTTC	CASSLARTPAHSYEQYF
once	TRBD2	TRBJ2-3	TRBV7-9	TGTGCCAGCAGCTCCCTCGGGAGGGCCCCAGATACGCAGTATTTT	CASSSLGRAPDTQYF
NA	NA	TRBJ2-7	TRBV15	TGTGCCACCAGCAAGGACCTCCAAGCCTACGAGCAGTACTTC	CATSKDLQAYEQYF
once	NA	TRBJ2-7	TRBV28	TGTGCCAGCAGTGGGGTGGGATTCTCCTACGAGCAGTACTTC	CASSGVGFSYEQYF
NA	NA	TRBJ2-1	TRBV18	TGTGCCAGCTCACCATCCGACAGCTACAATGAGCAGTTCTTC	CASSPSDSYNEQFF
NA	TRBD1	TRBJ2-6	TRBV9	TGTGCCAGCAGCGATGATACCCTTTACTTCGGGACAGCTGGGGCCAACGTCCTGACTTTC	CASSDDTLYFGTAGANVLTF
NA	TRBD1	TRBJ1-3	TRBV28	TGTGCCAGCGAAAGACAGGGGGTCTCTGGAAACACCATATATTTT	CASERQGVSGNTIYF
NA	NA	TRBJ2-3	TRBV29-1	TGCAGCGCCGGGGACCCCAAGGGCACAGATACGCAGTATTTT	CSAGDPKGTDTQYF
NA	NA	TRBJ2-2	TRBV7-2	TGTGCCAGCAGCCCCTTGAACACCGGGGAGCTGTTTTTT	CASSPLNTGELFF
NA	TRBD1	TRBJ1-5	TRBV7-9	TGTGCCAGCAGCTTAGGACAGGGACTTCTACAGCCCCAGCATTTT	CASSLGQGLLQPQHF
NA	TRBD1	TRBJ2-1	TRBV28	TGTGCCAGCAGTGATCGGACAGGGGTTTACAATGAGCAGTTCTTC	CASSDRTGVYNEQFF
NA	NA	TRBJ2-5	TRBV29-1	TGCAGCGTTGAAGATCCCGGGTTGGGAGAGACCCAGTACTTC	CSVEDPGLGETQYF
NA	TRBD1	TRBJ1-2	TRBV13	TGTGCCAGCAACCGGATCAACAGGGGCGCGGGCTATGGCTACACCTTC	CASNRINRGAGYGYTF
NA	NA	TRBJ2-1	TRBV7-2	TGTGCCAGCAGGCAGCGGTACAATGAGCAGTTCTTC	CASRQRYNEQFF
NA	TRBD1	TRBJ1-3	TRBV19	TGTGCCAGTAGTAATGTGGACAGGGGGATCGGAAACACCATATATTTT	CASSNVDRGIGNTIYF
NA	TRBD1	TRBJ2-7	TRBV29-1	TGCAGCGTCGATTCAGGACAGGGGGCCTACGAGCAGTACTTC	CSVDSGQGAYEQYF
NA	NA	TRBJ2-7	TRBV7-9	TGTGCCAGCAGATCCAGCAGCGAGCAGTACTTC	CASRSSSEQYF
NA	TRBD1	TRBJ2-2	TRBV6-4	TGTGCCAGCAGTCAACAGGGGCGAACCGGGGAGCTGTTTTTT	CASSQQGRTGELFF
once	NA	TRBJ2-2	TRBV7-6	TGTGCCAGCAGCCTAGGGGGAGTGATAACCGGGGAGCTGTTTTTT	CASSLGGVITGELFF
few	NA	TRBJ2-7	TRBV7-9	TGTGCCAGCAGCTTAATCCCCGGGCTTAGGGGCGAGCAGTACTTC	CASSLIPGLRGEQYF
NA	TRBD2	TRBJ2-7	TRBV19	TGTGCCAGTAGTATACTAGCGGGAGGGTCCGAGCAGTACTTC	CASSILAGGSEQYF